A single sample is the source of the 7 T cell receptor beta chains below, sequenced in a study of T-cell memory formation after mild COVID-19 (dated by TCRdb to about 2021). The library was made by 5' RACE. This sample was sequenced with an Illumina NovaSeq 6000. The public reads were run again by TCRdb, first through fastp at Q25 and then through MiXCR, and only productive beta chains were kept. Each entry is one CDR3 protein sequence, shown with its most common DNA and genes. The table for this sample lists about 400,000 distinct CDR3 sequences; more than 20% of them were counted only once. Together, the top ten hold roughly 13% of the sample. The sample consisted of PBMCs or a T cell subset sorted from them (not recorded which). These receptors were taken from an adult woman who had mild COVID-19 (a few samples of this study predate the infection). The sample titles of this study are shuffled in the database, so cell type and time point are left out; the donor was told from shared clones.

This clonotype was recorded a few times. The chain has TRBV11-2 and TRBJ1-2; unclear D gene. Germline-derived CDR1 and CDR2 are SGHAT and FQNNGV. The CDR3 runs to 14 residues. V was pared by 0 bases and J by 8 bases, with 13 bases between. CDR3 sequence (DNA): TGTGCCAGCAGCTTAGATACTTGGGTACCGGGCTACACCTTC. As protein: CASSLDTWVPGYTF.

V is TRBV3-1 and J is TRBJ2-5; D unresolved. This CDR3 is built from 13 residues. Looked up from germline, CDR1 is LGHDT and CDR2 is YNNKEL (reference sequence). Trimming removed 1 base from V and 3 bases from J, with 6 bases in between. CDR3 residues: CASSQAEKETQYF. DNA of the CDR3: TGTGCCAGCAGCCAAGCCGAGAAAGAGACCCAGTACTTC.

V usage is TRBV12-3 or TRBV12-4 and J usage is TRBJ1-6; a weak D match, TRBD1 (5 bases). The CDR3 spans 15 residues. V was cut by 6 bases and J by 4 bases, with 13 bases left in between. The CDR3 protein is CASRRDLAYNSPLHF. CDR3 in DNA: TGTGCCAGCAGACGGGACCTAGCATATAATTCACCCCTCCACTTT.

The rearrangement uses TRBV6-1 and TRBJ2-1; TRBD2 matches at 10 bases. The CDR3 consists of 16 residues. The germline gives CDR1 MNHNS, CDR2 SASEGT. The V segment lost 4 bases and the J segment 0 bases; nucleotides outside the gene matches: 3. Here the CDR3 DNA reads TGTGCCAGCAGTGTTAGCGGGGGGAGCTCCTACAATGAGCAGTTCTTC. Protein sequence: CASSVSGGSSYNEQFF.

The J gene is TRBJ2-3, the V gene TRBV4-1, with 10 bases aligning to TRBD2. V shed 2 bases and J 4 bases; nucleotides not matched to a gene: 9. Germline CDR1 is MGHRA and CDR2 is YSYEKL. CDR3 size: 17 residues. The CDR3 coding sequence is TGCGCCAGCAGCCAACCCGGACTAGCGGTTGGGCCAGATACGCAGTATTTT. Its protein is CASSQPGLAVGPDTQYF.

The rearrangement links TRBV4-1 to TRBJ1-4; the match to TRBD1 covers 10 bases. This CDR3 has 14 residues. Germline V lookup: CDR1 MGHRA, CDR2 YSYEKL. Germline trimming cut 1 base from V and 8 bases from J; bases unmatched to any gene: 1. In DNA, the CDR3 is TGCGCCAGCAGCCAAGGGACAGGGGGAGAAAAACTGTTTTTT. Encoded protein: CASSQGTGGEKLFF.

This clonotype appeared many times. The chain recombines TRBV24-1 with TRBJ2-5, with a possible D match to TRBD1 (7 bases). The CDR3 length is 16 residues. CDR1 is KGHDR, CDR2 SFDVKD, per germline. Between the trimmed V and J ends, which lost 5 bases and 5 bases, there was a span of 20 bases. CDR3 sequence: CATSAMGSGGIETQYF. In DNA, the CDR3 is TGTGCCACCAGTGCCATGGGGTCAGGGGGGATCGAGACCCAGTACTTC.